A single T cell receptor beta chain is shown here with its context. Template switching added a universal primer binding site, and final cDNA carried unique molecular identifiers. TCRdb analysed the 5' RACE reads with MiXCR anew, one entry per CDR3 protein. Of some 260,000 distinct CDR3 sequences in the sample, about an eighth were seen once. Among all donors, each was a healthy Caucasian. The sample originates from a study of identical twins. Trimming stripped 3 bases from V and 0 bases from J, with 11 bases between. The germline V gene has CDR1 DFQATT and CDR2 SNEGSKA (reference sequence). The CDR3 extends over 14 amino acids.

The clonotype comes from a woman between 18 and 29 years old in good health. The specimen was memory (CD45RO+) T cells sorted from blood. This rearrangement joins TRBV20-1 to TRBJ1-2; D uncertain. CDR3 nucleotides: TGCAGTGCTAGTCGGCCGGAAGCTAACTATGGCTACACCTTC. It encodes CSASRPEANYGYTF.